The 14 T cell receptor beta chains reported below all come from one sample, sequenced in a study of blood T cell repertoires in COVID-19. Produced via immunoSEQ multiplex PCR; TCRdb's table is partial and in-frame only. The table lists around 11,000 clones, 75% to 90% of them singletons, with 9.5% to 13% in the top ten. Sequenced: peripheral blood. These receptors were collected from a human donor in a cohort sampled during active COVID-19.

In DNA form, the CDR3 reads TGTGCCACAGGACAGGGAAACTATGGCTACACCTTC. The encoded protein is CATGQGNYGYTF. V and J are TRBV10-3 and TRBJ1-2; 8 nucleotides line up with TRBD1. This CDR3 has 12 amino acids. V lost 10 bases and J lost 2; bases outside the gene matches: 3. Germline loops: CDR1 ENHRY, CDR2 SYGVKD.

This chain connects TRBV7-9 to TRBJ1-3; D not certain. CDR1 SEHNR and CDR2 FQNEAQ come from the germline V gene (reference sequence). The germline V and J ends were trimmed by 5 bases and 4 bases, with 12 bases remaining between them. This CDR3 is 14 amino acids long. The DNA of the CDR3 is TGTGCCAGCAGCCTCAGCGGAACGGGAAACACCATATATTTT. As protein: CASSLSGTGNTIYF. The variable domain in full, completed from reference TRBV7-9 and TRBJ1-3, reads DTGVSQNPRHKITKRGQNVTFRCDPISEHNRLYWYRQTLGQGPEFLTYFQNEAQLEKSRLLSDRFSAERPKGSFSTLEIQRTEQGDSAMYLCASSLSGTGNTIYFGEGSWLTVV.

The chain carries TRBV29-1 and TRBJ2-7; D remains unclear. Trimming shortened V by 7 bases and J by 5 bases, and 12 bases separated the two germline ends. The CDR3 spans 11 residues. Germline CDR1 is SQVTM and CDR2 is ANQGSEA. The CDR3 DNA reads as TGCAGCGCCCGTAGTTTGGACGAGCAGTACTTC. As protein: CSARSLDEQYF.

The V and J genes are TRBV18 and TRBJ2-1; D may be TRBD1 (6 bases). Germline CDR1 is KGHSH and CDR2 is LQKENI. V dropped 4 bases and J dropped 5 bases, with 9 bases sitting between them. This CDR3 region has 13 residues. The CDR3 reads CASSQDSDNEQFF. The CDR3 DNA reads TGTGCCAGCTCACAGGACAGTGACAATGAGCAGTTCTTC. The whole variable domain, filled in from reference TRBV18 and TRBJ2-1, reads NAGVMQNPRHLVRRRGQEARLRCSPMKGHSHVYWYRQLPEEGLKFMVYLQKENIIDESGMPKERFSAEFPKEGPSILRIQQVVRGDSAAYFCASSQDSDNEQFFGPGTRLTVL.

The CDR3 sequence is CASSSPGQAQETQYF. The DNA of the CDR3 is TGTGCCAGCAGCTCCCCGGGACAGGCCCAAGAGACCCAGTACTTC. V usage is TRBV7-6 and J usage is TRBJ2-5; the match to TRBD1 covers 8 bases. V lost 4 bases, J lost 1 base, and 5 bases stayed unmatched. The CDR3 is 15 amino acids. Germline lookup yields CDR1 SGHVS and CDR2 FNYEAQ. The full variable domain, rest sourced from reference TRBV7-6 and TRBJ2-5, is GAGVSQSPRYKVTKRGQDVALRCDPISGHVSLYWYRQALGQGPEFLTYFNYEAQQDKSGLPNDRFSAERPEGSISTLTIQRTEQRDSAMYRCASSSPGQAQETQYFGPGTRLLVL.

The V call is TRBV9, the J call TRBJ2-3; the match to TRBD2 covers 9 bases. The trim removed 0 bases at V and 1 base at J, leaving 0 bases unmatched. The CDR3 runs to 15 residues. CDR1 and CDR2 (germline): SGDLS, YYNGEE. CDR3 sequence reads: CASSVASGGTDTQYF. The CDR3 coding sequence is TGTGCCAGCAGCGTAGCTAGCGGGGGCACAGATACGCAGTATTTT.

The gene calls are TRBV4-2 and TRBJ2-1, with D possibly being TRBD2 (7 bases). The V gene's germline CDR1 is LGHNA and CDR2 YNFKEQ. The CDR3 is made up of 16 amino acids. The V end was cut by 0 bases, the J end by 2 bases, with 11 bases between. As DNA, the CDR3 is TGTGCCAGCAGCCAAGATCGCGGGGGCGCCTACAATGAGCAGTTCTTC. Protein: CASSQDRGGAYNEQFF.

This chain uses TRBV7-6 with TRBJ1-1, with 10 bases identical to TRBD1. Trimming cost V 4 bases and J 0 bases; bases outside gene matches: 8. The CDR3 has 17 residues. The V gene's germline CDR1 is SGHVS and CDR2 FNYEAQ. The CDR3: CASSSRDRGVMNTEAFF. The CDR3 DNA reads TGTGCCAGCAGCTCCCGGGACAGGGGCGTCATGAACACTGAAGCTTTCTTT.

This rearrangement joins TRBV5-5 to TRBJ2-1, with 8 bases aligning to TRBD2. Per germline, CDR1 SGHKS and CDR2 YYEKEE (reference sequence). This CDR3 comprises 15 residues. After removal of 0 bases from V and 5 bases from J, the junction contained 4 bases not matched to a gene. As DNA, the CDR3 is TGTGCCAGCAGCTTGGTAGCGGGGAGCCACAATGAGCAGTTCTTC. It encodes CASSLVAGSHNEQFF.

The rearrangement links TRBV10-3 to TRBJ2-5, with D maybe TRBD1 (7 bases). Trimming took off 0 bases at V and 4 bases at J, with 18 bases between the two ends. This CDR3 has 17 amino acids. Germline V gene lookup returns CDR1 ENHRY and CDR2 SYGVKD. CDR3 loop: CAISESRGRQGVETQYF. The DNA for the CDR3 is TGTGCCATCAGTGAGTCTCGGGGGAGACAGGGTGTAGAGACCCAGTACTTC.

The V gene is TRBV6-5, the J gene TRBJ2-7; TRBD1 matches 10 bases. Looked up from germline, CDR1 is MNHEY and CDR2 is SVGAGI. The CDR3 spans 15 residues. V gave up 6 bases and J gave up 2 bases; unmatched junction bases: 7. CDR3 DNA sequence: TGTGCCAGCAGCTCTGGACAGGGGGGCGCCTACGAGCAGTACTTC. As protein: CASSSGQGGAYEQYF.

The chain is built from TRBV5-4 and TRBJ2-6; no clear D gene. The CDR3 contains 15 residues. With 2 bases removed from V and 2 bases from J, the gap between germline ends came to 8 bases. In germline, CDR1 is SGHNT, CDR2 YYREEE (reference sequence). For the CDR3, the DNA is TGTGCCAGCAGCTTCTCGGAGACTGGGGCCAACGTCCTGACTTTC. Translating it yields CASSFSETGANVLTF.

The CDR3 is CASIGGRHYGYTF. CDR3 nucleotides: TGTGCCAGCATTGGGGGCAGACACTATGGCTACACCTTC. The V call is TRBV28, the J call TRBJ1-2; TRBD1 might be the D (6 bases). V was clipped by 7 bases and J by 3 bases, with 12 bases between them. The length of the CDR3 is 13 residues. The germline gives CDR1 MDHEN, CDR2 SYDVKM.

The rearrangement links TRBV5-1 to TRBJ2-5; 12 bases agree with TRBD1. The CDR3 consists of 17 residues. V shed 1 base and J 3 bases; nucleotides not matched to a gene: 7. Germline loops: CDR1 SGHRS, CDR2 YFSETQ. DNA of the CDR3: TGCGCCAGCAGCTTGAGTCCGGGACAGGGGGCGGAAGAGACCCAGTACTTC. Amino acids: CASSLSPGQGAEETQYF.